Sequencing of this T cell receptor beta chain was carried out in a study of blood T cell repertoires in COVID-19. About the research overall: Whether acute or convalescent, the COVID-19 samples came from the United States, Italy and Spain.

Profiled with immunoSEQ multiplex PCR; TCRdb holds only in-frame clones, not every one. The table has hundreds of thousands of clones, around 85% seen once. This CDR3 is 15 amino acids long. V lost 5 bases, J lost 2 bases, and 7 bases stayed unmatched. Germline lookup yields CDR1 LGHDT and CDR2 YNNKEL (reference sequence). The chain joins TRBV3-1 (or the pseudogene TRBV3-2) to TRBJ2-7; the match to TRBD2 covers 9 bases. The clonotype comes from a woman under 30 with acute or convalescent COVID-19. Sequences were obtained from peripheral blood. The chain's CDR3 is CASSGRLADTYEQYF. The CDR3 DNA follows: TGTGCCAGCAGCGGGCGACTAGCGGACACCTACGAGCAGTACTTC.